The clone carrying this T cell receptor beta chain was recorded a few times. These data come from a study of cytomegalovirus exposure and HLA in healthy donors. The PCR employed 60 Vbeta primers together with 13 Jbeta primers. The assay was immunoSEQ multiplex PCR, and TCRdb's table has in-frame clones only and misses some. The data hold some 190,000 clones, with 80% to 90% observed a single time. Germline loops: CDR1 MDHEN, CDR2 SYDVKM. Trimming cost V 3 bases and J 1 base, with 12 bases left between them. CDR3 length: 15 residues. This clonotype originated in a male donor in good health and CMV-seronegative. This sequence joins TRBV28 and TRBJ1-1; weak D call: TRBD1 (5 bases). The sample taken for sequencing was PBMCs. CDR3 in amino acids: CASSFTPGPNTEAFF. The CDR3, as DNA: TGTGCCAGCAGTTTTACGCCAGGGCCGAACACTGAAGCTTTCTTT.